Listed here are 32 T cell receptor beta chains from one sample, sequenced in a study of graft-versus-host responses after intestinal transplantation. Antigens of these TCRs are unknown. The data were produced by immunoSEQ multiplex PCR, yet TCRdb's version contains in-frame clones alone and is incomplete. The table has about 100,000 clones, approximately 84% seen once. The sequenced sample was unstimulated CD4+ T cells sorted from spleen or lymph node cells, obtained before transplant. These TCRs come from a human donor who was the organ donor for an intestinal transplant.

This clone was recorded a few times. This sequence joins TRBV11-2 and TRBJ2-7, with D unresolved. The CDR3 has 12 amino acids. V was trimmed by 1 base and J by 2 bases, leaving 3 bases between them. The germline gives CDR1 SGHAT, CDR2 FQNNGV. CDR3 protein: CASSLGTYEQYF. The CDR3 nucleotides are TGTGCCAGCAGCTTAGGGACCTACGAGCAGTACTTC.

The chain joins TRBV7-9 to TRBJ2-5, with D perhaps matching TRBD2 (6 bases). Trimming cost V 4 bases and J 4 bases, with 10 bases left between them. The length of the CDR3 is 13 residues. Germline V gene data show CDR1 as SEHNR and CDR2 as FQNEAQ (reference sequence). As DNA, the CDR3 is TGTGCCAGCAGCTGGATGGGGGGAGAGACCCAGTACTTC. Amino acids: CASSWMGGETQYF.

The chain joins TRBV6-5 to TRBJ1-2, with 7 bases fitting TRBD1. V was pared by 0 bases and J by 8 bases, with 6 bases of the junction left unmatched. CDR1 and CDR2 (germline): MNHEY, SVGAGI. The CDR3 extends over 14 amino acids. The CDR3: CASSYSKGGGGYTF. Written as DNA, the CDR3 is TGTGCCAGCAGTTACTCGAAAGGGGGCGGGGGCTACACCTTC.

V and J are TRBV13 and TRBJ2-3, with 10 bases that match TRBD2. The CDR3 is made up of 15 amino acids. With 2 bases clipped from V and 4 bases from J, the junction kept 3 bases outside the gene matches. Germline assignment: CDR1 PRHDT and CDR2 FYEKMQ (reference sequence). Here the CDR3 reads CASSLRLAGSDTQYF. The CDR3 nucleotides are TGTGCCAGCAGCTTAAGACTAGCGGGTTCAGATACGCAGTATTTT. Looking up the rest from reference TRBV13 and TRBJ2-3 gives the full variable domain: AAGVIQSPRHLIKEKRETATLKCYPIPRHDTVYWYQQGPGQDPQFLISFYEKMQSDKGSIPDRFSAQQFSDYHSELNMSSLELGDSALYFCASSLRLAGSDTQYFGPGTRLTVL.

J is TRBJ2-3 and V is TRBV10-1, with D hard to call. Germline V lookup: CDR1 WNHNN, CDR2 SYGVQD (reference sequence). The CDR3 spans 13 residues. V was clipped by 6 bases and J by 2 bases, with 9 bases between them. CDR3 protein: CASRMDPTDTQYF. The DNA of the CDR3 is TGCGCCAGCAGAATGGACCCCACAGATACGCAGTATTTT.

This clone appeared a single time. This sequence joins TRBV20-1 and TRBJ2-1, with D possibly TRBD2 on 6 matching bases. The CDR3 has 11 amino acids. Germline assignment: CDR1 DFQATT and CDR2 SNEGSKA (reference sequence). V lost 3 bases, J lost 9 bases, and 9 bases lay in between. The CDR3 DNA reads TGCAGTGCTAGGAAGCGGGCTGAGCAGTTCTTC. Its translation: CSARKRAEQFF.

The gene calls are TRBV5-1 and TRBJ1-1; D not resolved. Germline-derived CDR1 and CDR2 are SGHRS and YFSETQ. V lost 4 bases and J lost 5, with 9 bases in between. This CDR3 is 12 amino acids long. CDR3 DNA sequence: TGCGCCAGCAGCGCCCTAGGGACTGAAGCTTTCTTT. Translated, it gives CASSALGTEAFF.

This chain joins TRBV9 and TRBJ2-3; weak D call: TRBD2 (5 bases). CDR1 is SGDLS and CDR2 is YYNGEE in the germline V gene. The V end was cut by 3 bases, the J end by 4 bases, with 12 bases between. The CDR3 is made up of 14 amino acids. CDR3 amino acids: CASSAGRLPDTQYF. The CDR3 DNA sequence: TGTGCCAGCAGCGCGGGAAGGCTCCCAGATACGCAGTATTTT.

This chain links TRBV4-2 with TRBJ2-1, with TRBD2 matching over 13 bases. Germline trimming cut 3 bases from V and 7 bases from J; bases unmatched to any gene: 9. The germline gives CDR1 LGHNA, CDR2 YNFKEQ. The CDR3 sequence is 17 residues long. CDR3 residues: CASSQLKLAGGPNEQFF. CDR3 bases: TGTGCCAGCAGCCAGCTGAAACTAGCGGGGGGGCCTAATGAGCAGTTCTTC.

The chain is built from TRBV18 and TRBJ1-6; 7 bases line up with TRBD1. The ends lost 6 bases at V and 8 bases at J; junction bases unmatched: 7. Germline CDR1 and CDR2: KGHSH and LQKENI. This CDR3 spans 14 amino acids. DNA for the CDR3: TGTGCCAGCTCTCCGACAGGGCAGGATTCACCCCTCCACTTT. This gives the protein CASSPTGQDSPLHF.

CDR3 coding DNA: TGTGCCAGCAGCTTAGTCGGTACAGACACTGAAGCTTTCTTT. Protein: CASSLVGTDTEAFF. This chain links TRBV7-6 with TRBJ1-1; D is unresolved. The V end was cut by 1 base, the J end by 3 bases, with 9 bases between. Germline assignment: CDR1 SGHVS and CDR2 FNYEAQ. This CDR3 contains 14 residues.

The chain combines TRBV28 with TRBJ1-1, with no clear D. The CDR3 runs 11 residues. Trimming took off 8 bases at V and 10 bases at J, with 14 bases between the two ends. The V gene's germline CDR1 is MDHEN and CDR2 SYDVKM. CDR3 nucleotides: TGTGCCAGCGGAGCCAGTGGAGGAGCTTTCTTT. It is translated as CASGASGGAFF.

This clone was picked up one time. The chain uses TRBV27 and TRBJ2-5; the match to TRBD2 covers 10 bases. Trimming cost V 3 bases and J 0 bases; bases outside gene matches: 7. CDR1 and CDR2 (germline): MNHEY, SMNVEV (reference sequence). The CDR3 is 17 amino acids. CDR3 sequence (DNA): TGTGCCAGCAGTTTTTTAGCGGGGGGTCCGTACCAAGAGACCCAGTACTTC. Protein sequence: CASSFLAGGPYQETQYF.

The chain combines TRBV11-2 with TRBJ2-3, with a possible D match to TRBD2 (6 bases). This CDR3 contains 15 residues. Trimming took off 1 base at V and 1 base at J, with 9 bases between the two ends. CDR1 SGHAT and CDR2 FQNNGV come from the germline V gene. CDR3 amino acids: CASSLGGVGTDTQYF. DNA of the CDR3: TGTGCCAGCAGCTTAGGGGGGGTCGGCACAGATACGCAGTATTTT.

This chain connects TRBV6-5 to TRBJ2-7; tentative D call: TRBD1 (6 bases). Germline values: CDR1 MNHEY, CDR2 SVGAGI. The CDR3 is 13 residues long. V was pared by 2 bases and J by 1 base, with 6 bases between. In DNA form, the CDR3 reads TGTGCCAGCAGTTACGACAGGTCCTACGAGCAGTACTTC. This translates into CASSYDRSYEQYF.

The chain employs TRBV6-5 and TRBJ1-6, with D perhaps TRBD1 (6 bases). Looked up from germline, CDR1 is MNHEY and CDR2 is SVGAGI. The CDR3 runs 14 residues. The germline V and J ends were trimmed by 2 bases and 12 bases, with 14 bases remaining between them. The CDR3 loop is CASSYKTGRVPLHF. The DNA of the CDR3 is TGTGCCAGCAGTTACAAAACAGGGCGCGTACCCCTCCACTTT.

The chain links TRBV6-1 to TRBJ1-5, with D uncertain. V shed 0 bases and J shed 6 bases, with 0 bases lying between them. The CDR3 extends over 11 amino acids. The V gene's germline CDR1 is MNHNS and CDR2 SASEGT. The CDR3 coding sequence is TGTGCCAGCAGTGAAGCTCAGCCCCAGCATTTT. It translates to CASSEAQPQHF.

The chain recombines TRBV28 with TRBJ1-5, with TRBD1 matching over 8 bases. CDR3 size: 14 residues. Trimming removed 9 bases from V and 4 bases from J; junction bases left unmatched: 8. Germline V CDR1 and CDR2: MDHEN, SYDVKM. CDR3 nucleotides: TGTGCCAGTCATAGGGGGGACAGGAATCAGCCCCAGCATTTT. The encoded protein is CASHRGDRNQPQHF.

The chain is built from TRBV30 and TRBJ2-1, with TRBD1 matching 9 bases. V lost 2 bases and J lost 7; bases outside the gene matches: 9. The CDR3 length is 15 residues. Germline V gives CDR1 GTSNPN, CDR2 SVGIG (reference sequence). The CDR3 reads CAWSRGQGVGNEQFF. The CDR3 bases are TGTGCCTGGAGTAGGGGACAGGGCGTAGGGAATGAGCAGTTCTTC.

This clone was seen just once. The chain joins TRBV9 to TRBJ2-5; D is perhaps TRBD1 (6 bases). CDR1 and CDR2 from the germline V gene are SGDLS and YYNGEE. The CDR3 loop spans 16 amino acids. The germline V and J ends were trimmed by 0 bases and 1 base, with 13 bases remaining between them. The CDR3 loop reads CASSVGAGVGQETQYF. CDR3 bases: TGTGCCAGCAGCGTAGGAGCAGGGGTCGGCCAAGAGACCCAGTACTTC.

J is TRBJ1-2 and V is TRBV10-3; no firm D call. This CDR3 region has 13 residues. The V gene lost 3 bases and the J gene lost 5 bases, with 10 bases spanning the gap. The germline gives CDR1 ENHRY, CDR2 SYGVKD. CDR3 in DNA: TGTGCCATCAGTGACCGGACGGATTATGGCTACACCTTC. This codes for CAISDRTDYGYTF.

This chain joins TRBV2 and TRBJ2-1; 7 bases align to TRBD1. Germline V gene lookup returns CDR1 SNHLY and CDR2 FYNNEI. This CDR3 is 13 amino acids long. J was trimmed by 2 bases and V by 6 bases; bases with no gene match: 1. CDR3 nucleotides: TGTGCCAGCAGACAGGGGCCCTACAATGAGCAGTTCTTC. Its translation: CASRQGPYNEQFF.

DNA for the CDR3: TGTGCCAGCAGCTTAGGGGGACAGGGAACAGATACGCAGTATTTT. This codes for CASSLGGQGTDTQYF. V gene TRBV7-8 combines with J gene TRBJ2-3; 9 bases fit TRBD1. J gave up 3 bases and V 1 base, and 2 bases lay outside the gene matches. The CDR3 length is 15 residues. CDR1 is SGHVS and CDR2 is FQNEAQ in the germline V gene.

The rearrangement uses TRBV19 and TRBJ1-2; 7 nucleotides agree with TRBD1. Germline loops: CDR1 LNHDA, CDR2 SQIVND (reference sequence). The ends lost 6 bases at V and 4 bases at J; junction bases unmatched: 8. The CDR3 is 14 residues long. DNA for the CDR3: TGTGCCAGTAGCAGAGAGGGGACAGTCTATGGCTACACCTTC. This gives the protein CASSREGTVYGYTF. Looking up the rest from reference TRBV19 and TRBJ1-2 gives the full variable domain: DGGITQSPKYLFRKEGQNVTLSCEQNLNHDAMYWYRQDPGQGLRLIYYSQIVNDFQKGDIAEGYSVSREKKESFPLTVTSAQKNPTAFYLCASSREGTVYGYTFGSGTRLTVV.

This chain connects TRBV19 to TRBJ2-5, with D tentatively TRBD1 (6 bases). The CDR3 runs to 14 residues. In germline, CDR1 is LNHDA, CDR2 SQIVND (reference sequence). The germline V and J ends were trimmed by 7 bases and 5 bases, with 17 bases remaining between them. CDR3 amino acids: CASTTTTGGETQYF. As DNA, the CDR3 is TGTGCCAGTACGACCACGACAGGCGGGGAGACCCAGTACTTC. The complete variable domain, with remaining parts taken from reference TRBV19 and TRBJ2-5, reads DGGITQSPKYLFRKEGQNVTLSCEQNLNHDAMYWYRQDPGQGLRLIYYSQIVNDFQKGDIAEGYSVSREKKESFPLTVTSAQKNPTAFYLCASTTTTGGETQYFGPGTRLLVL.

This clone appeared a few times. J is TRBJ1-3 and V is TRBV28, with no clear D. The CDR3 totals 11 residues. V lost 8 bases, J lost 8 bases, and 10 bases lay in between. Germline CDR1 and CDR2: MDHEN and SYDVKM. Here the CDR3 DNA reads TGTGCCAGCCCAGGCGGCCACACCATATATTTT. Its translation is CASPGGHTIYF. Drawing the rest from reference TRBV28 and TRBJ1-3, the complete variable domain is DVKVTQSSRYLVKRTGEKVFLECVQDMDHENMFWYRQDPGLGLRLIYFSYDVKMKEKGDIPEGYSVSREKKERFSLILESASTNQTSMYLCASPGGHTIYFGEGSWLTVV.

In this sample, this clone turned up a few times. This chain uses TRBV30 with TRBJ1-1; 11 bases line up with TRBD1. The CDR3 loop spans 14 amino acids. The germline V gene encodes CDR1 GTSNPN and CDR2 SVGIG (reference sequence). V gave up 4 bases and J gave up 4 bases; unmatched junction bases: 5. Written as DNA, the CDR3 is TGTGCCTGGAATCAGGGGACAGGGGGCACTGAAGCTTTCTTT. Residues: CAWNQGTGGTEAFF.

The chain links TRBV4-1 to TRBJ1-2, with D perhaps TRBD1 (5 bases). The CDR3 has 14 residues. Trimming shortened V by 1 base and J by 4 bases, and 10 bases separated the two germline ends. Looked up from germline, CDR1 is MGHRA and CDR2 is YSYEKL. CDR3 residues: CASSQGGGVYGYTF. DNA of the CDR3: TGCGCCAGCAGCCAAGGGGGGGGTGTCTATGGCTACACCTTC.

V usage is TRBV14 and J usage is TRBJ1-6; D is ambiguous. Germline lookup yields CDR1 SGHDN and CDR2 FVKESK. Trimming cost V 4 bases and J 8 bases, with 12 bases left between them. CDR3 length equals 14 residues. The CDR3 region is CASSRQMGHSPLHF. The CDR3 DNA reads as TGTGCCAGCAGCCGGCAGATGGGTCATTCACCCCTCCACTTT. The entire variable domain, with the rest obtained from reference TRBV14 and TRBJ1-6, is as follows: EAGVTQFPSHSVIEKGQTVTLRCDPISGHDNLYWYRRVMGKEIKFLLHFVKESKQDESGMPNNRFLAERTGGTYSTLKVQPAELEDSGVYFCASSRQMGHSPLHFGNGTRLTVT.

This chain connects TRBV27 to TRBJ2-7, with no clear D. Germline CDR1 is MNHEY and CDR2 is SMNVEV (reference sequence). Trimming cost V 1 base and J 6 bases, with 4 bases left between them. The CDR3 is 11 residues long. The CDR3 bases are TGTGCCAGCAGTTTATACGGCGAGCAGTACTTC. Translation gives CASSLYGEQYF.

The chain carries TRBV25-1 and TRBJ2-3; perhaps TRBD2 as D (6 bases). The ends were cut back, 3 bases at V and 2 bases at J, with 9 bases in the middle. The V gene's germline CDR1 is MGHDK and CDR2 SYGVNS. This CDR3 has 14 residues. CDR3 region: CASSEGLLTDTQYF. The CDR3 DNA reads as TGTGCCAGCAGTGAGGGACTTCTCACAGATACGCAGTATTTT.

The rearrangement joins TRBV5-1 to TRBJ2-5; D is perhaps TRBD1 (5 bases). This CDR3 has 14 residues. Germline V gene sequence: CDR1 SGHRS, CDR2 YFSETQ. V lost 0 bases and J lost 0, with 6 bases in between. The CDR3 here is CASSLAGYQETQYF. CDR3 nucleotides: TGCGCCAGCAGCTTGGCAGGGTACCAAGAGACCCAGTACTTC.